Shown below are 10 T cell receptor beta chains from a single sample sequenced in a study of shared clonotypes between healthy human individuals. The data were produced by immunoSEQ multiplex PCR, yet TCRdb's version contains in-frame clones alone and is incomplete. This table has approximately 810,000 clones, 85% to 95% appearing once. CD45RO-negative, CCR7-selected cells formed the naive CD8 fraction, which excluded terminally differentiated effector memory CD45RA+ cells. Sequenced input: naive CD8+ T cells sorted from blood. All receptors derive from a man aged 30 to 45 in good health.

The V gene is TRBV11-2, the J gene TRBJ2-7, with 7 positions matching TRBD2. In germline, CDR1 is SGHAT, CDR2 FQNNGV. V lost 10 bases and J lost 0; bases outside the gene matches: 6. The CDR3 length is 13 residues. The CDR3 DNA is TGTGCCACCAATAGCGGGTACTCCTACGAGCAGTACTTC. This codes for CATNSGYSYEQYF.

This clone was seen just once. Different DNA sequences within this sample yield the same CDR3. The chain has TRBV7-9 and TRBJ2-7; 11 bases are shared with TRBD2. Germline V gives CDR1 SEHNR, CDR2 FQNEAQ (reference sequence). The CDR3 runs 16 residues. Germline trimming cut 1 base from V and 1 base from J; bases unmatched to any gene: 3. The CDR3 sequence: CASSLVGLAGSYEQYF. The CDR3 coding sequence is TGTGCCAGCAGCTTAGTAGGACTAGCGGGTTCCTACGAGCAGTACTTC. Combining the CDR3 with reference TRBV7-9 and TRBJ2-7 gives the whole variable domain DTGVSQNPRHKITKRGQNVTFRCDPISEHNRLYWYRQTLGQGPEFLTYFQNEAQLEKSRLLSDRFSAERPKGSFSTLEIQRTEQGDSAMYLCASSLVGLAGSYEQYFGPGTRLTVT.

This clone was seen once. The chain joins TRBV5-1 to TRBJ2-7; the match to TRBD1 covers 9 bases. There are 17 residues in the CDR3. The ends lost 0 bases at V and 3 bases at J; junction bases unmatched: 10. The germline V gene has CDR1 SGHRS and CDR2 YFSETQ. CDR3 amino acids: CASSLASPGQGFYEQYF. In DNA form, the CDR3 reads TGCGCCAGCAGCTTGGCATCCCCGGGACAGGGATTCTACGAGCAGTACTTC.

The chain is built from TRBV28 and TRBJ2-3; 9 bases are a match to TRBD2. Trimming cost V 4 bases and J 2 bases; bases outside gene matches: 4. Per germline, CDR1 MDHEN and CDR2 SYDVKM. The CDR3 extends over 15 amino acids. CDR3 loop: CASSYRLAVTDTQYF. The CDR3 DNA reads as TGTGCCAGCAGTTATAGACTAGCGGTCACAGATACGCAGTATTTT.

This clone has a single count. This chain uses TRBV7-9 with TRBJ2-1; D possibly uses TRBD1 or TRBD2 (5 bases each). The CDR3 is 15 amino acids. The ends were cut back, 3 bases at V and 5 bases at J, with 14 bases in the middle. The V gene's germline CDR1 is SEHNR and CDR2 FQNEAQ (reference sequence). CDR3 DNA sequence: TGTGCCAGCAGCTTTTCGGGGCAAAACGACAATGAGCAGTTCTTC. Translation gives CASSFSGQNDNEQFF.

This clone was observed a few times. CDR3 nucleotide sequence: TGTGCCAGCAGAAAGGGTGTTCGTCAGCCCCAGCATTTT. This codes for CASRKGVRQPQHF. The V call is TRBV28, the J call TRBJ1-5; D call uncertain. CDR1 and CDR2 (germline): MDHEN, SYDVKM. Trimming stripped 6 bases from V and 6 bases from J, with 12 bases between. CDR3 length: 13 residues.

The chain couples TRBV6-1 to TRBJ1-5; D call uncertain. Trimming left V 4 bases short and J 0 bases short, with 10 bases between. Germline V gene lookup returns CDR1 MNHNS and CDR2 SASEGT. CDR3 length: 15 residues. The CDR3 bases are TGTGCCAGCAGTGCGGCCGAGTATAGCAATCAGCCCCAGCATTTT. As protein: CASSAAEYSNQPQHF.

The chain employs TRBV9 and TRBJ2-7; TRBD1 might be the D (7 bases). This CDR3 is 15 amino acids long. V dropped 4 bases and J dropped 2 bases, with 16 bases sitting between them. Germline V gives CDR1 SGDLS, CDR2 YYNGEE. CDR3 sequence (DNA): TGTGCCAGCAGCCAGGGGGGTGGCGGGGCCTACGAGCAGTACTTC. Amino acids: CASSQGGGGAYEQYF.

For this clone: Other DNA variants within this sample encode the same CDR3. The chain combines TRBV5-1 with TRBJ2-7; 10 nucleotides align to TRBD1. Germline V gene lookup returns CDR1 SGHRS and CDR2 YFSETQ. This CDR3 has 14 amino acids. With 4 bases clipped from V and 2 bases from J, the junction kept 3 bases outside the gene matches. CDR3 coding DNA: TGCGCCAGCAGCGTGGGACAGGGGCCCTACGAGCAGTACTTC. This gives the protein CASSVGQGPYEQYF. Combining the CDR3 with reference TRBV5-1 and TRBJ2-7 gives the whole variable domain KAGVTQTPRYLIKTRGQQVTLSCSPISGHRSVSWYQQTPGQGLQFLFEYFSETQRNKGNFPGRFSGRQFSNSRSEMNVSTLELGDSALYLCASSVGQGPYEQYFGPGTRLTVT.

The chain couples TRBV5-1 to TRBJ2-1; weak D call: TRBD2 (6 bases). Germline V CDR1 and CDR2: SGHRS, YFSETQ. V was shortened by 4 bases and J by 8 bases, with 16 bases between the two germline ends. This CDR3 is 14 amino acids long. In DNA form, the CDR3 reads TGCGCCAGCAGCCCGACTAGGGGTGGGGATGAGCAGTTCTTC. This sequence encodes CASSPTRGGDEQFF.